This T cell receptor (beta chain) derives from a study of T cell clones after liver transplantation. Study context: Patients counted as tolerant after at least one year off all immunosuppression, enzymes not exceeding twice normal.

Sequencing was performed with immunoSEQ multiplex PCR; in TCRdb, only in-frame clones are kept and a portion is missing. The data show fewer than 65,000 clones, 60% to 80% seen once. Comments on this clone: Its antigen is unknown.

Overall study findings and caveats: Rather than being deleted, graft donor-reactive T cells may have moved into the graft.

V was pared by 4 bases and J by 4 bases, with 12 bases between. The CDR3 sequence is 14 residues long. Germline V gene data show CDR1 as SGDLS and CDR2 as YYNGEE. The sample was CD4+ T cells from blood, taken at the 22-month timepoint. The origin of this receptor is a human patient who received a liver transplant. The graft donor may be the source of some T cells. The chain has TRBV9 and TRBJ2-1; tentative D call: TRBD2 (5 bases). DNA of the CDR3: TGTGCCAGCAGCCCCCGGACTCAATACAATGAGCAGTTCTTC. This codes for CASSPRTQYNEQFF.